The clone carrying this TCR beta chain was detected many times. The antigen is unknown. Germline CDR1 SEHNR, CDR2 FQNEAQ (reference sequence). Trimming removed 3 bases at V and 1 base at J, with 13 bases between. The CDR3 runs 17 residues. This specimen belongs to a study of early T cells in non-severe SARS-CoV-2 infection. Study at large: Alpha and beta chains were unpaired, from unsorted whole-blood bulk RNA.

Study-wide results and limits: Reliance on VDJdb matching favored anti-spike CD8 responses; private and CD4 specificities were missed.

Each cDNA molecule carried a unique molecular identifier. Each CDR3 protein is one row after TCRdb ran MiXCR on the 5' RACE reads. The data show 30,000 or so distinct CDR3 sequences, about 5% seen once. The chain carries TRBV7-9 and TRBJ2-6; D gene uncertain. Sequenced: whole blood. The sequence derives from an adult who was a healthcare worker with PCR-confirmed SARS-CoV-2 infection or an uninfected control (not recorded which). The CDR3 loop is CASSFGWVASGANVLTF. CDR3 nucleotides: TGTGCCAGCAGCTTCGGTTGGGTTGCTTCTGGGGCCAACGTCCTGACTTTC.